The 27 T cell receptor beta chains below all came from one sample that was sequenced in a study of regulatory T cells in long-lasting Graves disease. Specified time point: newly diagnosed GD, antithyroid drugs for less than 3 months. Generation of the TCR library employed RNA extracted from PBMCs. Building of the TCR beta libraries involved iRepertoire HTBI primers and Arm-PCR of CDR3 regions. MiXCR was run by TCRdb on the multiplex PCR reads, yielding one entry per CDR3 protein. The table shows over 300,000 distinct CDR3 sequences, with around a sixth occurring only once. The specimen was peripheral blood mononuclear cells (PBMCs), collected at new diagnosis, from a patient treated with antithyroid drugs. Source of these receptors: a female donor with Graves disease.

This clonotype was detected a few times. The chain carries TRBV9 and TRBJ2-2; D gene ambiguous. V was clipped by 0 bases and J by 6 bases, with 9 bases between them. The germline V gene has CDR1 SGDLS and CDR2 YYNGEE. There are 14 residues in the CDR3. CDR3 coding DNA: TGTGCCAGCAGCGTAGCTTTTGATGCCGGGGAGCTGTTTTTT. Its translation is CASSVAFDAGELFF.

In this sample, this clonotype turned up many times. The J gene is TRBJ2-2, the V gene TRBV5-1, with no clear D. Germline V CDR1 and CDR2: SGHRS, YFSETQ. The CDR3 sequence is 17 residues long. V dropped 0 bases and J dropped 3 bases, with 15 bases sitting between them. This CDR3 is CASSLVAPIPHTGELFF. For the CDR3, the DNA is TGCGCCAGCAGCTTGGTTGCGCCCATACCCCACACCGGGGAGCTGTTTTTT.

V and J are TRBV7-9 and TRBJ1-1, with D perhaps matching TRBD1 (5 bases). This CDR3 has 15 amino acids. V was trimmed by 8 bases and J by 2 bases, leaving 18 bases between them. The germline V gene encodes CDR1 SEHNR and CDR2 FQNEAQ (reference sequence). CDR3 nucleotide sequence: TGTGCCAGCGGCTCATCGACAGTGGGAAACACTGAAGCTTTCTTT. Translation gives CASGSSTVGNTEAFF.

This clonotype came up many times. V gene TRBV28 combines with J gene TRBJ2-7; tentatively, D is TRBD1 (5 bases). Trimming shortened V by 7 bases and J by 2 bases, and 30 bases separated the two germline ends. The CDR3 consists of 19 residues. Germline CDR1 is MDHEN and CDR2 is SYDVKM. The CDR3 sequence is CASTKRGLRAPTKTYEQYF. Here the CDR3 DNA reads TGTGCCAGCACCAAAAGGGGCTTAAGAGCTCCAACAAAAACCTACGAGCAGTACTTC.

This clonotype was seen ten or more times. The chain carries TRBV28 and TRBJ2-2, with D tentatively TRBD1 or TRBD2 (6 bases each). Trimming stripped 8 bases from V and 3 bases from J, with 16 bases between. From germline, CDR1 is MDHEN and CDR2 SYDVKM. The CDR3 extends over 15 amino acids. The CDR3, as DNA: TGTGCCAGCGGGGGGCGGCGGGCGTACACCGGGGAGCTGTTTTTT. As protein: CASGGRRAYTGELFF.

This clonotype was counted at least ten times. The chain uses TRBV15 and TRBJ1-5, with D unresolved. Germline CDR1 reads LNHNV; CDR2 reads YYDKDF (reference sequence). The CDR3 is made up of 17 amino acids. V lost 0 bases and J 5 bases, leaving 17 bases between the germline ends. The CDR3 loop is CATSRDLLKREDQPQHF. DNA for the CDR3: TGTGCCACCAGCAGAGATCTTCTAAAAAGGGAGGATCAGCCCCAGCATTTT.

There are many counts of this clonotype. The chain recombines TRBV9 with TRBJ1-1; no clear D. Deletions cut 0 bases from V and 4 bases from J, with 13 bases between. The CDR3 is 15 amino acids. Germline V gene data show CDR1 as SGDLS and CDR2 as YYNGEE. The CDR3: CASSVDEGRFTEAFF. The CDR3 nucleotides read TGTGCCAGCAGCGTAGATGAGGGCCGCTTCACTGAAGCTTTCTTT.

In this sample, this clonotype turned up a few times. V is TRBV24-1 and J is TRBJ2-5, with 10 bases that match TRBD1. The germline V gene encodes CDR1 KGHDR and CDR2 SFDVKD. The CDR3 contains 17 residues. The junction had 9 bases not matched to a gene; V was cut back by 2 bases and J by 4 bases. The CDR3: CATSDWGQGKFLETQYF. For the CDR3, the DNA is TGTGCCACCAGTGATTGGGGACAGGGGAAGTTTTTAGAGACCCAGTACTTC.

The gene calls are TRBV7-9 and TRBJ1-5; weak D call: TRBD1 (6 bases). The V gene lost 6 bases and the J gene lost 6 bases, with 27 bases spanning the gap. Looked up from germline, CDR1 is SEHNR and CDR2 is FQNEAQ (reference sequence). The CDR3 runs 18 residues. The CDR3 DNA reads as TGTGCCAGCAGTACCTCAAGGGGCAGGGGCGCGTCGGGTCAGCCCCAGCATTTT. The encoded protein is CASSTSRGRGASGQPQHF.

A note on this clonotype: This likely traces to a read error, being one base from a far larger clone. The chain recombines TRBV7-9 with TRBJ1-5; D possibly corresponds to TRBD1 (6 bases). The CDR3 is made up of 13 amino acids. Per the germline V gene, CDR1 is SEHNR and CDR2 is FQNEAQ (reference sequence). This CDR3 reads CASSSSAGQPRHF. The CDR3 DNA is TGTGCCAGCAGCTCTTCCGCAGGACAGCCCCGGCATTTT.

This clonotype came up many times. The chain couples TRBV12-3 or TRBV12-4 to TRBJ2-2; TRBD2 matches at 8 bases. The CDR3 has 15 amino acids. Losses at the gene ends were 6 bases for V and 1 base for J; bases not matched to a gene: 4. CDR3 protein: CASSPGGRNTGELFF. CDR3 in DNA: TGTGCCAGCAGCCCGGGGGGGAGGAACACCGGGGAGCTGTTTTTT.

In this sample, this clonotype turned up many times. The genes are TRBV4-3 and TRBJ2-3, with 11 nucleotides matching TRBD2. After removal of 3 bases from V and 5 bases from J, the junction contained 4 bases not matched to a gene. This CDR3 has 15 residues. Germline V gene sequence: CDR1 LGHNA, CDR2 YSLEER. The CDR3 spells CASSHGGTSGDTQYF. The CDR3 nucleotides are TGCGCCAGCAGCCACGGCGGGACTAGCGGAGATACGCAGTATTTT.

A remark on this clonotype: This clone may be a read error of a much larger clone one base away. The CDR3 DNA sequence: TGTGCCAGCAGTCCACTGGAAGGACAGGTTAGGAATGAGCAGTACTTC. Its translation is CASSPLEGQVRNEQYF. J is TRBJ2-5 and V is TRBV12-3 or TRBV12-4; 7 positions match TRBD1. V lost 5 bases to trimming and J lost 11 bases; unmatched junction nucleotides: 20. The CDR3 loop spans 16 amino acids.

The genes are TRBV4-1 and TRBJ1-1; unclear D gene. CDR3 size: 15 residues. The V end lost 1 base, the J end lost 5 bases, and 14 bases lay between the germline ends. From germline, CDR1 is MGHRA and CDR2 YSYEKL. The CDR3 here is CASSQVAPRLTEAFF. CDR3 nucleotides: TGCGCCAGCAGCCAAGTCGCCCCGAGGCTAACTGAAGCTTTCTTT.

On this clonotype itself: This may come from a read error, since a much larger clone is one base off. V gene TRBV20-1 combines with J gene TRBJ2-7; 10 bases align to TRBD2. The CDR3 runs 16 residues. The ends lost 4 bases at V and 1 base at J; junction bases unmatched: 10. Germline lookup yields CDR1 DFQATT and CDR2 SNEGSKA (reference sequence). The CDR3 loop reads CSATSGGRSQSYEQYF. In DNA form, the CDR3 reads TGCAGTGCTACTAGCGGGGGCCGTTCTCAATCCTACGAGCAGTACTTC.

In this sample, this clonotype turned up many times. The chain is built from TRBV7-9 and TRBJ2-4; D might be TRBD2 (6 bases). Germline V gene sequence: CDR1 SEHNR, CDR2 FQNEAQ (reference sequence). V lost 3 bases, J lost 3 bases, and 18 bases lay in between. The CDR3 sequence is 17 residues long. For the CDR3, the DNA is TGTGCCAGCAGCTTCCCGGCAGTAGCGGTTAACAAAAACATTCAGTACTTC. Its translation: CASSFPAVAVNKNIQYF.

Many counts were recorded for this clonotype. The V call is TRBV19, the J call TRBJ2-1; 7 bases fit TRBD2. The V and J ends lost 5 bases and 3 bases, in that order; junction bases with no gene match: 13. CDR1 LNHDA and CDR2 SQIVND come from the germline V gene (reference sequence). CDR3 length: 17 amino acids. The CDR3: CASSPGFGDYLYNEQFF. In DNA form, the CDR3 reads TGTGCCAGTAGTCCAGGTTTTGGGGACTACCTCTACAATGAGCAGTTCTTC.

The chain recombines TRBV19 with TRBJ1-1, with D unresolved. The CDR3 has 15 residues. The germline V gene has CDR1 LNHDA and CDR2 SQIVND (reference sequence). Trimming pared 4 bases from V and 2 bases from J, leaving 14 bases between. The CDR3: CASSRRTTRNTEAFF. Here the CDR3 DNA reads TGTGCCAGTAGTAGACGGACTACTCGCAACACTGAAGCTTTCTTT.

This chain links TRBV11-2 with TRBJ2-1, with 16 bases matching TRBD2. This CDR3 contains 19 residues. Trimming cost V 4 bases and J 7 bases; bases outside gene matches: 13. Germline lookup yields CDR1 SGHAT and CDR2 FQNNGV. This CDR3 is CASSWKGGLAGGPVNEQFF. The CDR3 bases are TGTGCCAGCAGCTGGAAGGGGGGACTAGCGGGAGGGCCTGTTAATGAGCAGTTCTTC.

This clonotype was picked up a small number of times. The genes are TRBV30 and TRBJ1-2; no clear D gene. The V end was cut by 1 base, the J end by 2 bases, with 14 bases between. Germline-derived CDR1 and CDR2 are GTSNPN and SVGIG (reference sequence). This CDR3 spans 15 amino acids. This chain's CDR3 is CAWSDPDGENYGYTF. For the CDR3, the DNA is TGTGCCTGGAGTGACCCGGACGGGGAAAACTATGGCTACACCTTC.

This clonotype has a count of ten or more. The chain uses TRBV7-3 and TRBJ2-7, with a possible D match to TRBD1 (5 bases). The CDR3 runs to 13 residues. CDR1 is SGHTA and CDR2 is FQGTGA in the germline V gene. Trimming left V 5 bases short and J 3 bases short, with 11 bases between. The DNA of the CDR3 is TGTGCCAGCAGCCGTCTAAGGGGCTACGAGCAGTACTTC. Translating gives CASSRLRGYEQYF.

This clonotype appeared many times. The chain carries TRBV19 and TRBJ2-5; either TRBD1 or TRBD2 may fit D (5 bases each). Trimming removed 3 bases from V and 3 bases from J, with 14 bases in between. Germline values: CDR1 LNHDA, CDR2 SQIVND (reference sequence). The length of the CDR3 is 15 residues. The CDR3 sequence: CASSISGRPEETQYF. The CDR3, as DNA: TGTGCCAGTAGTATTTCGGGGCGGCCTGAAGAGACCCAGTACTTC.

This clonotype has ten or more counts. This chain joins TRBV27 and TRBJ1-6; D is possibly TRBD1 (6 bases). Trimming left V 3 bases short and J 0 bases short, with 15 bases between. The V gene's germline CDR1 is MNHEY and CDR2 SMNVEV (reference sequence). CDR3 size: 18 residues. The CDR3 bases are TGTGCCAGCAGTTTCTCCTTACAGGGAAGCTCCTATAATTCACCCCTCCACTTT. It specifies CASSFSLQGSSYNSPLHF.

Worth noting for this clonotype: Just one base apart from a much larger clone, this may be a read error. The rearrangement joins TRBV4-3 to TRBJ2-7; D possibly uses TRBD1 or TRBD2 (5 bases each). CDR3 length: 16 amino acids. Germline V gene sequence: CDR1 LGHNA, CDR2 YSLEER. The V and J ends lost 2 bases and 4 bases respectively, with 18 bases between them. CDR3: CASSQNPGTIFYEQYF. CDR3 coding DNA: TGCGCCAGCAGCCAAAATCCCGGGACGATTTTTTACGAGCAGTACTTC.

In its sample, this clonotype was seen a few times. The rearrangement links TRBV6-4 to TRBJ2-4; D remains ambiguous. Between the trimmed V and J ends, which lost 5 bases and 8 bases, there was a span of 13 bases. The germline CDR1 and CDR2 sequences are MRHNA and SNTAGT. The length of the CDR3 is 13 residues. This CDR3 is CASSPEGWDIQYF. The CDR3 DNA sequence: TGTGCCAGCAGTCCGGAAGGGTGGGACATTCAGTACTTC.

The table lists this clonotype with many counts. V gene TRBV6-1 combines with J gene TRBJ2-7, with TRBD2 matching 10 bases. This CDR3 is 13 amino acids long. Germline V gene lookup returns CDR1 MNHNS and CDR2 SASEGT. The J segment lost 3 bases and the V segment lost 7 bases, leaving 3 bases of the junction unmatched. DNA for the CDR3: TGTGCCAGCACTGAGCGGGAGGGCTACGAGCAGTACTTC. This gives the protein CASTEREGYEQYF.

This clonotype was seen repeatedly, ten times or more. The chain carries TRBV29-1 and TRBJ1-5; D not certain. The CDR3 is 11 residues long. Trimming cost V 3 bases and J 5 bases, with 5 bases left between them. Germline V lookup: CDR1 SQVTM, CDR2 ANQGSEA. CDR3 sequence reads: CSVDAYQPQHF. DNA of the CDR3: TGCAGCGTTGATGCGTATCAGCCCCAGCATTTT. The whole variable domain, remainder taken from reference TRBV29-1 and TRBJ1-5, is SAVISQKPSRDICQRGTSLTIQCQVDSQVTMMFWYRQQPGQSLTLIATANQGSEATYESGFVIDKFPISRPNLTFSTLTVSNMSPEDSSIYLCSVDAYQPQHFGDGTRLSIL.